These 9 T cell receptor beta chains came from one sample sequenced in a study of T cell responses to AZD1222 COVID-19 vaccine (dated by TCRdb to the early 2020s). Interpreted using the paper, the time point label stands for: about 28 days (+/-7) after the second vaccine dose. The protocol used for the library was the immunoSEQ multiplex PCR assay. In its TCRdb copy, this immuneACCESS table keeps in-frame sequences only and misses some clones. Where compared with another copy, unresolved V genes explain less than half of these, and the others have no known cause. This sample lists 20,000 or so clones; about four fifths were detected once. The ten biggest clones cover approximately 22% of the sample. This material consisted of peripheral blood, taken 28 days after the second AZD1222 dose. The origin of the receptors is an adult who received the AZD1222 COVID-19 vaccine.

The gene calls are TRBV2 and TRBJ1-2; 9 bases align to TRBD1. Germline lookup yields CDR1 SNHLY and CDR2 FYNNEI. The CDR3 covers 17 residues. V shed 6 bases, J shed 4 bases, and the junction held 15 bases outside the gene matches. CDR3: CASSPTGQGFFLYGYTF. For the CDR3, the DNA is TGTGCCAGCAGCCCTACGGGACAGGGTTTCTTCCTCTATGGCTACACCTTC.

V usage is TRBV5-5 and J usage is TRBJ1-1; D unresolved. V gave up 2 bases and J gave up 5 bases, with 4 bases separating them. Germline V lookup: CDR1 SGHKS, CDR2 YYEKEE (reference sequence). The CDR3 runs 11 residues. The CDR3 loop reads CASSLRTEAFF. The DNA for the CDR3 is TGTGCCAGCAGCTTAAGGACTGAAGCTTTCTTT.

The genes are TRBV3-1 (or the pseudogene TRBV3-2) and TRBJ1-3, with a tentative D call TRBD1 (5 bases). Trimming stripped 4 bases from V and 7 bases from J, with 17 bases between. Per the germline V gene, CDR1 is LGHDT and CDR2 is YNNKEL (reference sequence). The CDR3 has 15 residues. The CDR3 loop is CASSRSPSGGNTIYF. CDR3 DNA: TGTGCCAGCAGCCGAAGCCCTTCGGGGGGGAACACCATATATTTT.

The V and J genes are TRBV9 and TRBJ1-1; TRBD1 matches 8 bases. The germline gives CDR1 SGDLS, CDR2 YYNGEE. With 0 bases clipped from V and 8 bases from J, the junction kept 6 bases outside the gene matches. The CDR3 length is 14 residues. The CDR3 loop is CASSVGGQVSEAFF. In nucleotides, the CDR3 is TGTGCCAGCAGCGTAGGGGGACAGGTATCCGAAGCTTTCTTT.

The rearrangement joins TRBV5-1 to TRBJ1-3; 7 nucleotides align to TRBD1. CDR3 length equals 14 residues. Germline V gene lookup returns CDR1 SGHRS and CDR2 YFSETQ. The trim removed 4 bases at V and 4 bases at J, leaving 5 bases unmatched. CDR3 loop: CASSRGTEGNTIYF. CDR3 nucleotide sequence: TGCGCCAGCAGCCGCGGGACAGAGGGAAACACCATATATTTT.

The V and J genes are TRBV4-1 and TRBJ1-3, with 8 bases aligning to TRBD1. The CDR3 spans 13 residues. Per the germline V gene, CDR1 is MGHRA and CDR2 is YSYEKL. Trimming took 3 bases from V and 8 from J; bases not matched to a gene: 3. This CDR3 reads CASSHRQGYTIYF. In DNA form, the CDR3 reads TGCGCCAGCAGCCATAGACAGGGGTACACCATATATTTT.

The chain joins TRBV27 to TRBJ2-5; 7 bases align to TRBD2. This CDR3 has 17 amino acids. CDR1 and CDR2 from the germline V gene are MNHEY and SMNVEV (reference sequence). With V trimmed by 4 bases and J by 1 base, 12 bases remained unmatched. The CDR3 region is CASSSREGNRFQETQYF. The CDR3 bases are TGTGCCAGCAGTTCAAGGGAGGGGAACCGCTTCCAAGAGACCCAGTACTTC.

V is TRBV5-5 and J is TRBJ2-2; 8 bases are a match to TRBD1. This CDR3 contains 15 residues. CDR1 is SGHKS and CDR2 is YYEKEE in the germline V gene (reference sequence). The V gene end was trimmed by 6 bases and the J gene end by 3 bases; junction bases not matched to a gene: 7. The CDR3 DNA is TGTGCCAGCACCGCGACAGGGGTGGACACCGGGGAGCTGTTTTTT. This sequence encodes CASTATGVDTGELFF. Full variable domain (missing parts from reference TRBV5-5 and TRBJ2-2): DAGVTQSPTHLIKTRGQQVTLRCSPISGHKSVSWYQQVLGQGPQFIFQYYEKEERGRGNFPDRFSARQFPNYSSELNVNALLLGDSALYLCASTATGVDTGELFFGEGSRLTVL.

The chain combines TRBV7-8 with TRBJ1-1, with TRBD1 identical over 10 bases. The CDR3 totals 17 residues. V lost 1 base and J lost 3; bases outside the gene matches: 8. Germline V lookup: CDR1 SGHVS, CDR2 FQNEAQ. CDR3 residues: CASSLVSGQGSYTEAFF. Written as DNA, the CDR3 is TGTGCCAGCAGCTTAGTATCGGGACAGGGGAGTTACACTGAAGCTTTCTTT.